The 17 T cell receptor beta chains in this list originate from one sample, sequenced in a study of blood T cell repertoires in COVID-19. Profiled with immunoSEQ multiplex PCR; TCRdb holds only in-frame clones, not every one. Seen here are 73,000 or so clones, 65% to 85% observed once, and the top ten hold roughly 5.4%. The specimen was peripheral blood. These receptors came from a man in his fifties or sixties with active COVID-19.

The chain employs TRBV3-1 (or the pseudogene TRBV3-2) and TRBJ2-5; D unclear. This CDR3 is built from 13 residues. Trimming took off 0 bases at V and 2 bases at J, with 4 bases between the two ends. The germline CDR1 and CDR2 sequences are LGHDT and YNNKEL (reference sequence). CDR3 region: CASSQDLQETQYF. Written as DNA, the CDR3 is TGTGCCAGCAGCCAAGACTTGCAAGAGACCCAGTACTTC.

In this sample, this clone turned up once. V is TRBV28 and J is TRBJ1-2; possibly TRBD1 for D (6 bases). This CDR3 is built from 14 residues. V shed 2 bases and J shed 4 bases, with 11 bases lying between them. The V gene's germline CDR1 is MDHEN and CDR2 SYDVKM. The chain's CDR3 is CASSLRFRGYGYTF. Written as DNA, the CDR3 is TGTGCCAGCAGTTTAAGGTTCAGGGGCTATGGCTACACCTTC.

The sample holds a few counts of this clone. This chain connects TRBV7-8 to TRBJ1-5, with TRBD1 matching 7 bases. There are 15 residues in the CDR3. The germline V gene has CDR1 SGHVS and CDR2 FQNEAQ. V lost 5 bases to trimming and J lost 6 bases; unmatched junction nucleotides: 10. CDR3 in amino acids: CASSPTGARGQPQHF. The CDR3, as DNA: TGTGCCAGCAGCCCTACAGGGGCCCGGGGTCAGCCCCAGCATTTT.

As concerns this clone: Different DNA sequences within this sample yield the same CDR3. The rearrangement uses TRBV3-1 (or the pseudogene TRBV3-2) and TRBJ2-2, with 7 bases matching TRBD2. There are 14 residues in the CDR3. Per the germline V gene, CDR1 is LGHDT and CDR2 is YNNKEL (reference sequence). The ends lost 1 base at V and 4 bases at J; junction bases unmatched: 0. This chain's CDR3 is CASSQAGGTGELFF. CDR3 DNA: TGTGCCAGCAGCCAAGCGGGGGGCACCGGGGAGCTGTTTTTT.

The chain employs TRBV7-9 and TRBJ2-7; weak D call: TRBD1 (6 bases). CDR1 is SEHNR and CDR2 is FQNEAQ in the germline V gene (reference sequence). This CDR3 region has 12 residues. The V and J ends lost 5 bases and 5 bases respectively, with 10 bases between them. CDR3 sequence: CASSHGGNEQYF. The CDR3 DNA reads as TGTGCCAGCAGCCATGGGGGCAACGAGCAGTACTTC.

The chain links TRBV18 to TRBJ1-5, with 8 bases that match TRBD1. V trimming: 3 bases; J trimming: 2 bases; junction bases outside the gene matches: 0. From germline, CDR1 is KGHSH and CDR2 LQKENI. The CDR3 is 14 residues long. The CDR3 protein is CASSPDRGNQPQHF. CDR3 coding DNA: TGTGCCAGCTCACCGGACAGGGGCAATCAGCCCCAGCATTTT. Full variable domain (rest looked up from reference TRBV18 and TRBJ1-5): NAGVMQNPRHLVRRRGQEARLRCSPMKGHSHVYWYRQLPEEGLKFMVYLQKENIIDESGMPKERFSAEFPKEGPSILRIQQVVRGDSAAYFCASSPDRGNQPQHFGDGTRLSIL.

V is TRBV5-1 and J is TRBJ2-7, with TRBD1 matching 8 bases. This CDR3 is 14 amino acids long. The germline V gene encodes CDR1 SGHRS and CDR2 YFSETQ. Germline trimming cut 7 bases from V and 4 bases from J; bases unmatched to any gene: 10. DNA of the CDR3: TGCGCCAGCCGGTACGGACAGGGTACATACGAGCAGTACTTC. Translation gives CASRYGQGTYEQYF. The full variable domain, with the rest looked up from reference TRBV5-1 and TRBJ2-7, is KAGVTQTPRYLIKTRGQQVTLSCSPISGHRSVSWYQQTPGQGLQFLFEYFSETQRNKGNFPGRFSGRQFSNSRSEMNVSTLELGDSALYLCASRYGQGTYEQYFGPGTRLTVT.

The chain is built from TRBV7-3 and TRBJ1-1; possible D gene TRBD1, 5 bases. This CDR3 is 13 amino acids long. V shed 5 bases and J shed 1 base, with 8 bases lying between them. In germline, CDR1 is SGHTA, CDR2 FQGTGA. CDR3: CASSRQPNTEAFF. In nucleotides, the CDR3 is TGTGCCAGCAGCCGACAGCCGAACACTGAAGCTTTCTTT.

This clone has a single count. The rearrangement links TRBV6-1 to TRBJ2-7; the match to TRBD2 covers 8 bases. J was trimmed by 5 bases and V by 3 bases; bases with no gene match: 9. The V gene's germline CDR1 is MNHNS and CDR2 SASEGT. CDR3 length: 15 amino acids. The CDR3 DNA is TGTGCCAGCAGTGAGGGTAGCGGGACTTGGGACGAGCAGTACTTC. Residues: CASSEGSGTWDEQYF.

The gene calls are TRBV18 and TRBJ1-2; no clear D gene. V was pared by 3 bases and J by 6 bases, with 5 bases between. Looked up from germline, CDR1 is KGHSH and CDR2 is LQKENI. This CDR3 region has 11 residues. DNA of the CDR3: TGTGCCAGCTCACCTCAGGATGGCTACACCTTC. It encodes CASSPQDGYTF. The whole variable domain, filled in from reference TRBV18 and TRBJ1-2, reads NAGVMQNPRHLVRRRGQEARLRCSPMKGHSHVYWYRQLPEEGLKFMVYLQKENIIDESGMPKERFSAEFPKEGPSILRIQQVVRGDSAAYFCASSPQDGYTFGSGTRLTVV.

The rearrangement joins TRBV7-9 to TRBJ1-1, with 7 bases identical to TRBD1. The CDR3 runs 15 residues. V gave up 0 bases and J gave up 11 bases; unmatched junction bases: 12. Germline lookup yields CDR1 SEHNR and CDR2 FQNEAQ (reference sequence). The CDR3 loop reads CASSLATGTVGEAFF. Here the CDR3 DNA reads TGTGCCAGCAGCTTAGCGACCGGGACAGTCGGTGAGGCTTTCTTT. Full variable domain (outside the CDR3, taken from reference TRBV7-9 and TRBJ1-1): DTGVSQNPRHKITKRGQNVTFRCDPISEHNRLYWYRQTLGQGPEFLTYFQNEAQLEKSRLLSDRFSAERPKGSFSTLEIQRTEQGDSAMYLCASSLATGTVGEAFFGQGTRLTVV.

The chain employs TRBV5-5 and TRBJ1-2; 7 nucleotides match TRBD1. Germline V gene data show CDR1 as SGHKS and CDR2 as YYEKEE (reference sequence). This CDR3 is 17 amino acids long. Trimming cost V 3 bases and J 1 base; bases outside gene matches: 12. The CDR3 region is CASSSAEGARGNYGYTF. Here the CDR3 DNA reads TGTGCCAGCAGCTCTGCAGAGGGGGCCAGGGGTAACTATGGCTACACCTTC.

The J gene is TRBJ2-3, the V gene TRBV27; possibly TRBD2 for D (6 bases). Germline CDR1 reads MNHEY; CDR2 reads SMNVEV (reference sequence). The CDR3 loop spans 14 amino acids. Trimming removed 8 bases at V and 6 bases at J, with 18 bases between. CDR3 amino acids: CASFLAGPSDTQYF. CDR3 coding DNA: TGTGCCAGCTTTCTGGCGGGACCGAGTGATACGCAGTATTTT.

V and J are TRBV4-1 and TRBJ1-2; TRBD1 is a possible D gene (5 bases). There are 16 residues in the CDR3. The germline V gene has CDR1 MGHRA and CDR2 YSYEKL. V was shortened by 6 bases and J by 0 bases, with 17 bases between the two germline ends. CDR3 bases: TGCGCCAGCAGACGAGGTCAGGGAGGTGCTAACTATGGCTACACCTTC. This codes for CASRRGQGGANYGYTF.

The rearrangement joins TRBV28 to TRBJ1-1, with TRBD1 matching over 8 bases. Germline CDR1 reads MDHEN; CDR2 reads SYDVKM. V dropped 5 bases and J dropped 4; count of bases not matched to a gene: 3. The CDR3 sequence is 13 residues long. CDR3 nucleotides: TGTGCCAGCAGTCCAGGGGGCGGCACTGAAGCTTTCTTT. Translated, it gives CASSPGGGTEAFF.

This sequence joins TRBV2 and TRBJ2-3, with 8 bases fitting TRBD1. Trimming cost V 6 bases and J 3 bases; bases outside gene matches: 8. This CDR3 contains 15 residues. Germline loops: CDR1 SNHLY, CDR2 FYNNEI. Written as DNA, the CDR3 is TGTGCCAGCAGCCTAAGACAGGGGAGGACAGATACGCAGTATTTT. Its protein is CASSLRQGRTDTQYF.

This chain links TRBV6-6 with TRBJ2-3; 10 positions agree with TRBD2. CDR3 length equals 15 residues. The junction had 9 bases not matched to a gene; V was cut back by 8 bases and J by 4 bases. The V gene's germline CDR1 is MNHNY and CDR2 SVGAGI (reference sequence). In DNA form, the CDR3 reads TGTGCCAGCGGGGCTAGCGGGAGAAGGGCAGATACGCAGTATTTT. Its protein product is CASGASGRRADTQYF.